This TCR beta chain emerged from a study of blood T cell repertoires in COVID-19. The CDR3 is 15 amino acids. Germline V gene data show CDR1 as SEHNR and CDR2 as FQNEAQ (reference sequence). Between the trimmed V and J ends, which lost 3 bases and 7 bases, there was a span of 16 bases. Only in-frame clones appear in the TCRdb table, and some are missing; sequencing was by immunoSEQ multiplex PCR. The top ten clones hold 4% to 4.5% of a sample with about 480,000 clones, approximately 90% of them seen once. This clone was counted a single time. The sequenced sample was peripheral blood. The chain is built from TRBV7-9 and TRBJ2-1; tentative D call: TRBD2 (6 bases). This receptor was identified in a woman aged 25 to 45 with acute or convalescent COVID-19. The CDR3 loop is CASSFSLGGVNEQFF. CDR3 DNA: TGTGCCAGCAGCTTTTCATTGGGGGGTGTAAATGAGCAGTTCTTC.